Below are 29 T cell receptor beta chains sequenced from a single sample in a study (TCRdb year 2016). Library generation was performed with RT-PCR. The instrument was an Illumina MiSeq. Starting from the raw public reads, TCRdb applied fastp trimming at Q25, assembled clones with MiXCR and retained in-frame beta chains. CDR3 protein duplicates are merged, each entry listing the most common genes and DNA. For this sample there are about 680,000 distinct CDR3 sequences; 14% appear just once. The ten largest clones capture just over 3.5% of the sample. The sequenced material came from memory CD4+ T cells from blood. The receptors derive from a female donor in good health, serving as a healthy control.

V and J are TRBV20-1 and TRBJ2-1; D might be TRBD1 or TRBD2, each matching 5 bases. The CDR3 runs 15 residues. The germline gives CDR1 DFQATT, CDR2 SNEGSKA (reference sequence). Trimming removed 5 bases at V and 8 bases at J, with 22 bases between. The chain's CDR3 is CSAPRGRRSGDEQFF. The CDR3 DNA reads TGCAGTGCTCCTCGGGGCCGCCGGAGTGGGGATGAGCAGTTCTTC.

CDR3 protein: CASSFNTGGDQPQHF. The CDR3 DNA sequence: TGCGCCAGCAGCTTTAATACAGGGGGCGATCAGCCCCAGCATTTT. J is TRBJ1-5 and V is TRBV5-1; the match to TRBD1 covers 9 bases. Germline V gene sequence: CDR1 SGHRS, CDR2 YFSETQ. This CDR3 contains 15 residues. The junction had 5 bases not matched to a gene; V was cut back by 2 bases and J by 5 bases.

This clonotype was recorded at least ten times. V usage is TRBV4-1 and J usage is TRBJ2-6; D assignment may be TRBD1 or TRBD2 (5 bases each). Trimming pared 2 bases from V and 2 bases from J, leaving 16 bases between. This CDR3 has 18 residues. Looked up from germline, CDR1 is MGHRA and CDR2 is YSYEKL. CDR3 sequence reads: CASSQFTGQVTGANVLTF. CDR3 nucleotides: TGCGCCAGCAGCCAATTCACGGGGCAGGTGACTGGGGCCAACGTCCTGACTTTC.

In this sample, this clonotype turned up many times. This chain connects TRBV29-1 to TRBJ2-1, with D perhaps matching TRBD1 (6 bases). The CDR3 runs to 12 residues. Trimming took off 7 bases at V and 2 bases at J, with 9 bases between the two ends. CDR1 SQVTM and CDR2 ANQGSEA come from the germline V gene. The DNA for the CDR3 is TGCAGCGCCAACAGGGCCTACAATGAGCAGTTCTTC. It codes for CSANRAYNEQFF.

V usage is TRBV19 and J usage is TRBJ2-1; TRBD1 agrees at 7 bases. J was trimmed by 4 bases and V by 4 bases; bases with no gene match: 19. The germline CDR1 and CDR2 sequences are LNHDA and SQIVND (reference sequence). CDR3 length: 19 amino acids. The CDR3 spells CASSSRDVGTVSSYNEQFF. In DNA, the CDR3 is TGTGCCAGTAGTAGTCGAGACGTCGGGACAGTGTCTAGTTACAATGAGCAGTTCTTC.

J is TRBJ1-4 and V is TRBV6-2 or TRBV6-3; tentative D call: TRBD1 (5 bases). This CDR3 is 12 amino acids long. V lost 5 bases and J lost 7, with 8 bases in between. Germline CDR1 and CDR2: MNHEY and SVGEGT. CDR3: CASSKGTEKLFF. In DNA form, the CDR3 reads TGTGCCAGCAGTAAAGGGACTGAAAAACTGTTTTTT.

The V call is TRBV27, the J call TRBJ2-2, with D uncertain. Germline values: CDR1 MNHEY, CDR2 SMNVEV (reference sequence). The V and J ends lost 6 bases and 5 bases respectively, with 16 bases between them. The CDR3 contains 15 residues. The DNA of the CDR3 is TGTGCCAGCAGGGACGATTTAATCTATACCGGGGAGCTGTTTTTT. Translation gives CASRDDLIYTGELFF.

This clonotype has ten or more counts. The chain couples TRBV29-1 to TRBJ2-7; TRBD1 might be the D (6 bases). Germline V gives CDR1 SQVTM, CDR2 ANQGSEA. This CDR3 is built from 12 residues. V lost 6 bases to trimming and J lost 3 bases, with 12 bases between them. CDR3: CSVLLRGYEQYF. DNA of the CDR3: TGCAGCGTCCTTCTCAGGGGCTACGAGCAGTACTTC.

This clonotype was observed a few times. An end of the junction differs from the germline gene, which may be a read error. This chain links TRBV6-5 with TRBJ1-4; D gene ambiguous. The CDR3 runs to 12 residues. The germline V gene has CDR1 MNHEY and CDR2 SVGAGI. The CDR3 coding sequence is TGTGCCAGCAGTTACTTGGATGGACCAATCTTCTTT. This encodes CASSYLDGPIFF.

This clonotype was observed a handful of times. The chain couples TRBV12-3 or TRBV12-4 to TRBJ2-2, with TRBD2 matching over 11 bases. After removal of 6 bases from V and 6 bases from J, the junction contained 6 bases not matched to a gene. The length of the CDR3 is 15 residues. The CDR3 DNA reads TGTGCCAGCAGGGTGGGACTAGCGGAGGCCGGGGAGCTGTTTTTT. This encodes CASRVGLAEAGELFF.

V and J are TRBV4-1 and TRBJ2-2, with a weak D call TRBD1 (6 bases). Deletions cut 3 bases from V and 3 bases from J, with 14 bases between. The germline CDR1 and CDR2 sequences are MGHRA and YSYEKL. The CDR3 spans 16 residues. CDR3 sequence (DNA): TGCGCCAGCAGCCAGCGAACAGGGATAGACACCGGGGAGCTGTTTTTT. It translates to CASSQRTGIDTGELFF.

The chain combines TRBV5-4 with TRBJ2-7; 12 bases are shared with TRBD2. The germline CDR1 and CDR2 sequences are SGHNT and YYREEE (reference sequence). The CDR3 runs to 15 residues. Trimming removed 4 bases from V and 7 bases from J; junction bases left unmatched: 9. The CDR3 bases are TGTGCCAGCAGCGACGGACTAGCGGGATCATGGGAGCAGTACTTC. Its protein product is CASSDGLAGSWEQYF.

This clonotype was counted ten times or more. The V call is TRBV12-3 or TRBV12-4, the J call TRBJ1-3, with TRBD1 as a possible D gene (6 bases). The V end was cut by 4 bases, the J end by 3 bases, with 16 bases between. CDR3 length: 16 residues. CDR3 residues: CASSYFRGAYGNTIYF. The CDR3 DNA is TGTGCCAGCAGTTATTTTCGGGGGGCTTATGGAAACACCATATATTTT.

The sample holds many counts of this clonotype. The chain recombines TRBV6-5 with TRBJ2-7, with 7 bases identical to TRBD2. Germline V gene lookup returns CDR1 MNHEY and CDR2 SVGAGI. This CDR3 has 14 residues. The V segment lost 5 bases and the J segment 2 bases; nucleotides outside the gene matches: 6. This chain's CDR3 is CASSRGGAAYEQYF. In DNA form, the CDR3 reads TGTGCCAGCAGTCGCGGGGGAGCAGCCTACGAGCAGTACTTC.

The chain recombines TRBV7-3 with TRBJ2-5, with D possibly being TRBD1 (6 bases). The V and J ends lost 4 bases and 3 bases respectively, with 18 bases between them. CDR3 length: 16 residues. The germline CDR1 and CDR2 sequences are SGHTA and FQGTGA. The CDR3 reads CASSSNPGQSEETQYF. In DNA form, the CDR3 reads TGTGCCAGCAGCTCTAACCCCGGACAGAGCGAAGAGACCCAGTACTTC.

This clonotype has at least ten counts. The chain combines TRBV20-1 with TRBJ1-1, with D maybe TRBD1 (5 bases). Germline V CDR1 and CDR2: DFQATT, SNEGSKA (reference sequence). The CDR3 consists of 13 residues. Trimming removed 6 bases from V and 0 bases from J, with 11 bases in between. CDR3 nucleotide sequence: TGCAGTGCACTGACAGTTATGAACACTGAAGCTTTCTTT. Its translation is CSALTVMNTEAFF.

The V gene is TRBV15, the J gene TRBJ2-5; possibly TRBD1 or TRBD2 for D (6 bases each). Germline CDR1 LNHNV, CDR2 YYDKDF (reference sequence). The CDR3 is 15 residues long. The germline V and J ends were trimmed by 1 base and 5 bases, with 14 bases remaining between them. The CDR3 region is CATSRARVGGETQYF. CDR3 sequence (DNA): TGTGCCACCAGCAGAGCCAGGGTAGGGGGGGAGACCCAGTACTTC.

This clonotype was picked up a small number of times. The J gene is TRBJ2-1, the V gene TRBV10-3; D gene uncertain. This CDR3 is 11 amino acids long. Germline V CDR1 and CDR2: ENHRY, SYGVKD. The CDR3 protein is CAIERYNEQFF. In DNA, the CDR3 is TGTGCGATCGAGAGGTACAATGAGCAGTTCTTC.

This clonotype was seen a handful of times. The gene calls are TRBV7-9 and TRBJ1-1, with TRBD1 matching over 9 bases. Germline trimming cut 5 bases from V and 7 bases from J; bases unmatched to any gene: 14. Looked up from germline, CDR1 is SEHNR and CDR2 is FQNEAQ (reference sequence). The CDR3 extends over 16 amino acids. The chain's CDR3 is CASSTWTGDTDNEAFF. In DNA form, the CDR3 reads TGTGCCAGCAGCACCTGGACAGGGGATACCGACAATGAAGCTTTCTTT.

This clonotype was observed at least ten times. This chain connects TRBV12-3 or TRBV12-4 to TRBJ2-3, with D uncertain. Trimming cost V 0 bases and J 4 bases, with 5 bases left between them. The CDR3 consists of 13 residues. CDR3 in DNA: TGTGCCAGCAGTTTAGCGCTTGCAGATACGCAGTATTTT. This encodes CASSLALADTQYF.

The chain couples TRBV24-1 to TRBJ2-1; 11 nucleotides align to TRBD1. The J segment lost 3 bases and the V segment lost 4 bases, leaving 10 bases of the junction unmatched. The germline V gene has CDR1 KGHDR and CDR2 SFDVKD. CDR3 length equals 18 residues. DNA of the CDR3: TGTGCCACCAGTGACCGACCCCGGGACAGGGGGTTCTACAATGAGCAGTTCTTC. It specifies CATSDRPRDRGFYNEQFF.

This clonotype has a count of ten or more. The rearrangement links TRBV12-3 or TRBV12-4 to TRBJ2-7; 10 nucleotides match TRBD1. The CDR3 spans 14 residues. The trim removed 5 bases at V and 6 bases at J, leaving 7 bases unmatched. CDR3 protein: CASSPDRGRTEQYF. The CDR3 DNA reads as TGTGCCAGCAGTCCCGACAGGGGGCGCACCGAGCAGTACTTC.

The CDR3 region is CASTPWDRDTGELFF. In nucleotides, the CDR3 is TGTGCCAGCACCCCGTGGGACAGGGACACCGGGGAGCTGTTTTTT. This chain joins TRBV27 and TRBJ2-2, with 9 bases lining up with TRBD1. The CDR3 sequence is 15 residues long. Germline loops: CDR1 MNHEY, CDR2 SMNVEV (reference sequence). Unmatched junction bases numbered 6, after V lost 7 bases and J lost 3 bases.

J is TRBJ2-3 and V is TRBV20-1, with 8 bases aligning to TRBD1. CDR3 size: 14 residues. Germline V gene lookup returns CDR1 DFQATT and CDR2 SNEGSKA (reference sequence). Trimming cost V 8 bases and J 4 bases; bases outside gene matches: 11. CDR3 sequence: CSPVRGLDADTQYF. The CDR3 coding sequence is TGCAGTCCAGTCAGGGGGCTGGATGCAGATACGCAGTATTTT.

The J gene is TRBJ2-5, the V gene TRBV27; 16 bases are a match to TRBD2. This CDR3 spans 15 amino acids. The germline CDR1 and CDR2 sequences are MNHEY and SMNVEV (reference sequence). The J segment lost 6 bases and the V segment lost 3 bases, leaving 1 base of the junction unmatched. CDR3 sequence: CASSLGLAGGKTQYF. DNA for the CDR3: TGTGCCAGCAGTTTGGGACTAGCGGGGGGGAAGACCCAGTACTTC.

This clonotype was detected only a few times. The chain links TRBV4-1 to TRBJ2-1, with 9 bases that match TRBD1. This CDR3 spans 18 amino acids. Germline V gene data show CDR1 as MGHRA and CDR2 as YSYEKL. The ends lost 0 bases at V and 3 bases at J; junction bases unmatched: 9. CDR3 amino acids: CASSQEDLRDRVYNEQFF. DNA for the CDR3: TGCGCCAGCAGCCAAGAAGACCTCCGGGACAGGGTCTACAATGAGCAGTTCTTC.

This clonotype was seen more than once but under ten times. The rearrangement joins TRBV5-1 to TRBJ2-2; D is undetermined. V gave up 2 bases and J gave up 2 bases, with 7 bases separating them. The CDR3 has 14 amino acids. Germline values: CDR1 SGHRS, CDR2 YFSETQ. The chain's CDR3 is CASSLAVNTGELFF. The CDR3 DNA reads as TGCGCCAGCAGCTTAGCCGTTAACACCGGGGAGCTGTTTTTT.

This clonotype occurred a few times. The CDR3 bases are TGTGCCAGCAGCCCCGCGGTGGGGACAGGGGGCAACTATGGCTACACCTTC. Translated: CASSPAVGTGGNYGYTF. This chain connects TRBV6-1 to TRBJ1-2; 12 positions match TRBD1. Germline assignment: CDR1 MNHNS and CDR2 SASEGT. V lost 6 bases and J lost 2; bases outside the gene matches: 10. The CDR3 has 17 amino acids.

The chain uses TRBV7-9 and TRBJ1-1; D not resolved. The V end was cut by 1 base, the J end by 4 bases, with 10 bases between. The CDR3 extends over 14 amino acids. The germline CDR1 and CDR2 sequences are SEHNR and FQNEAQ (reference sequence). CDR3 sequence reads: CASSLGLIGTEAFF. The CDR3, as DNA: TGTGCCAGCAGCTTAGGTCTCATCGGCACTGAAGCTTTCTTT.